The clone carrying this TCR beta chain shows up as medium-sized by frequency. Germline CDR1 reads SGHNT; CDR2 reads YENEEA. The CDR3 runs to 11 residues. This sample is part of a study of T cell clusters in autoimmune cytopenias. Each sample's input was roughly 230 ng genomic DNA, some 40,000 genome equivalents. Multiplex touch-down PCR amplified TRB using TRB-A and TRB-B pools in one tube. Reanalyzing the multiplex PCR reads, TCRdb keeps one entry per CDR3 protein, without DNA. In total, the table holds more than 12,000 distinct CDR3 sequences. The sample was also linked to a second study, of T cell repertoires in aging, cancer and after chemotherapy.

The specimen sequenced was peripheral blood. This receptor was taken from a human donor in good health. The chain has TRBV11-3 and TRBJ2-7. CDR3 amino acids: CASSPGTEQYF. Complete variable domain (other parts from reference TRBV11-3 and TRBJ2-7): EAGVVQSPRYKIIEKKQPVAFWCNPISGHNTLYWYLQNLGQGPELLIRYENEEAVDDSQLPKDRFSAERLKGVDSTLKIQPAELGDSAVYLCASSPGTEQYFGPGTRLTVT.